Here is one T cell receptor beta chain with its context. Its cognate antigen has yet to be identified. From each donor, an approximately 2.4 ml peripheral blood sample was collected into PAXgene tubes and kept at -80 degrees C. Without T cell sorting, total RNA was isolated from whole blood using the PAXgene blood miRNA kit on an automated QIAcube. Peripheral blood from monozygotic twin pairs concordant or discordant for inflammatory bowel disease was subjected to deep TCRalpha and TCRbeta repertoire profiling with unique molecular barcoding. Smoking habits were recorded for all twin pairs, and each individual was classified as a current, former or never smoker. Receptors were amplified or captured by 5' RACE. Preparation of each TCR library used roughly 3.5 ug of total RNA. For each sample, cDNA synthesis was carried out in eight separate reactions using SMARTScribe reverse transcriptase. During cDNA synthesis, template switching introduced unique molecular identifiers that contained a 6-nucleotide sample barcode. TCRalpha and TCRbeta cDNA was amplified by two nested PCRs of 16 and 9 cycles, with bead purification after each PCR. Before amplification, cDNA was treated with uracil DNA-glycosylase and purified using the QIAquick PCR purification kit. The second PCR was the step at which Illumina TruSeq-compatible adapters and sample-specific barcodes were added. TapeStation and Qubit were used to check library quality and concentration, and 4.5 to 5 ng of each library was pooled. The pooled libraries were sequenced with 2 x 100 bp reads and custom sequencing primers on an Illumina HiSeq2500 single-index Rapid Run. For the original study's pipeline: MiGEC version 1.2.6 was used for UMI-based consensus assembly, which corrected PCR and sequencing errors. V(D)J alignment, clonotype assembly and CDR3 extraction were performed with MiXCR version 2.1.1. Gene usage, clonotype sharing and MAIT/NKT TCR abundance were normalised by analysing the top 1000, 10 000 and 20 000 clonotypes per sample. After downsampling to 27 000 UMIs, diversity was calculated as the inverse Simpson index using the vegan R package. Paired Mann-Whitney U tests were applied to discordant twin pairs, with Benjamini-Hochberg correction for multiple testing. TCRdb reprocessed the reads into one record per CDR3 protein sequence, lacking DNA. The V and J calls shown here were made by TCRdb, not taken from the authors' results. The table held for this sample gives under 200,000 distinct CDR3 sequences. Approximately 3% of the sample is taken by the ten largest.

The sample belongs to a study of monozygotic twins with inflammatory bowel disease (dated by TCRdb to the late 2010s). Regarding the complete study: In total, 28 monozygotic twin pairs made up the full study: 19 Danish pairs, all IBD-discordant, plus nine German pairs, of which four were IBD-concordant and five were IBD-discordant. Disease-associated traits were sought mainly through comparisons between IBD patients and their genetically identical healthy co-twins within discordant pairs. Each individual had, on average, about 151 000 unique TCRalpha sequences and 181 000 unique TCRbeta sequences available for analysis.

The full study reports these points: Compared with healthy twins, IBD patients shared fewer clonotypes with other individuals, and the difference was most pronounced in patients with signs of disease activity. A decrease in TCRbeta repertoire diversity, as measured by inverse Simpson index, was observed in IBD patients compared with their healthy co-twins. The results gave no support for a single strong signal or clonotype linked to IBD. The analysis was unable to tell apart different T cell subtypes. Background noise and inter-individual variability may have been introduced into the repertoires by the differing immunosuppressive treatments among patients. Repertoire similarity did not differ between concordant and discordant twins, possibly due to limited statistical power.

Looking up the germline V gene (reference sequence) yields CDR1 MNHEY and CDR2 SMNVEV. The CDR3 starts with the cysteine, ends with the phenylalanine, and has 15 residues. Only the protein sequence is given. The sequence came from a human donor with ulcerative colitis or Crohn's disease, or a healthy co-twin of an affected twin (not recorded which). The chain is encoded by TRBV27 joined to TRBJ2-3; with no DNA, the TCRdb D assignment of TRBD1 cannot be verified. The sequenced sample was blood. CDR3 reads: CASSLSRVSTDTQYF.